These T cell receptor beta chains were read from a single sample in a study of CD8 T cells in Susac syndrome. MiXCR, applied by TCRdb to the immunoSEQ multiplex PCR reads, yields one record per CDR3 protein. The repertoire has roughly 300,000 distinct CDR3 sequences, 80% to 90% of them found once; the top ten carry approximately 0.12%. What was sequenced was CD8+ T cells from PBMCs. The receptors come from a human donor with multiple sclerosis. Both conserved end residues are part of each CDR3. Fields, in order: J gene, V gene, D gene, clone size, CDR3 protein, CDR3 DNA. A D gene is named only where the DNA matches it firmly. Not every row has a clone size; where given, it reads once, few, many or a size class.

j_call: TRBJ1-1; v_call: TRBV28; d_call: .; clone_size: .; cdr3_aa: CASSGRGSNTEAFF; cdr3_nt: TGTGCCAGCAGTGGCAGGGGCTCGAACACTGAAGCTTTCTTT
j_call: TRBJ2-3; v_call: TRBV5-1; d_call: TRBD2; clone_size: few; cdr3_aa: CASTIWREGTDTQYF; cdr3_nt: TGCGCCAGCACAATCTGGCGGGAGGGCACAGATACGCAGTATTTT
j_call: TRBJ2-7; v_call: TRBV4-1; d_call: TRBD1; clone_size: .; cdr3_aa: CASSQGDRVIYEQYF; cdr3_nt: TGCGCCAGCAGCCAGGGAGACAGGGTAATCTACGAGCAGTACTTC
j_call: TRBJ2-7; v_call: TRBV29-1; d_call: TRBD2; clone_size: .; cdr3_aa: CSVDSGMGYEQYF; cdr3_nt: TGCAGCGTTGATAGCGGGATGGGTTACGAGCAGTACTTC
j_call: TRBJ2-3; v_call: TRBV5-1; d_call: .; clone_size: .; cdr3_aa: CASSRYRLDGDVTDTQYF; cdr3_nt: TGCGCCAGCAGCCGATACAGACTAGACGGGGATGTCACAGATACGCAGTATTTT
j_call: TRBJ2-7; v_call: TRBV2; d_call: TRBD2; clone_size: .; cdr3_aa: CASSRLAGGGEQYF; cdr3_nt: TGTGCCAGCAGCAGACTAGCGGGAGGGGGGGAGCAGTACTTC
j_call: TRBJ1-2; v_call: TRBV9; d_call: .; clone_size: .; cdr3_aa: CASSVGQNLYGYTF; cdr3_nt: TGTGCCAGCAGCGTAGGGCAGAACCTCTATGGCTACACCTTC
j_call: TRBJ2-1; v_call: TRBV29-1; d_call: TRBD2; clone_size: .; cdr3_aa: CSVPTSGRAVEQFF; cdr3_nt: TGCAGCGTTCCAACTAGCGGGAGGGCCGTTGAGCAGTTCTTC
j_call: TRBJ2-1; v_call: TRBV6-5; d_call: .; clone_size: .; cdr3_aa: CASSGPPEQFF; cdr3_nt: TGTGCCAGCAGCGGCCCTCCTGAGCAGTTCTTC
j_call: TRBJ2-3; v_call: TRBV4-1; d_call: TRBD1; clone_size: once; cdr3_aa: CASSQGAGGTDTQYF; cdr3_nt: TGCGCCAGCAGCCAAGGGGCAGGGGGAACAGATACGCAGTATTTT
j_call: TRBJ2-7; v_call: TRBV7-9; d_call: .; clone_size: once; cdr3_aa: CASSSPSLQQYPYEQYF; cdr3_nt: TGTGCCAGCAGCTCCCCTAGCCTGCAACAATACCCCTACGAGCAGTACTTC
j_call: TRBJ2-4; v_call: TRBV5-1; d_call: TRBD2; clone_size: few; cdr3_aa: CASSDLTSGSGNIQYF; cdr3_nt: TGCGCCAGCAGCGACCTGACTAGCGGGAGCGGAAACATTCAGTACTTC
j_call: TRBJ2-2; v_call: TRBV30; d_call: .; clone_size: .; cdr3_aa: CAWSVRGYRELFF; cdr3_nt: TGTGCCTGGAGTGTACGCGGGTATCGGGAGCTGTTTTTT
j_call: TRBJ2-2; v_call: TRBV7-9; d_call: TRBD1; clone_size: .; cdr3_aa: CASRDRGSSGELFF; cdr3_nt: TGTGCCAGCCGGGACAGGGGATCGTCCGGGGAGCTGTTTTTT
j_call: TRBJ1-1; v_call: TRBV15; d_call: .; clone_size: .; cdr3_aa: CATSRVGHPNTEAFF; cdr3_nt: TGTGCCACCAGCAGAGTGGGCCATCCGAACACTGAAGCTTTCTTT
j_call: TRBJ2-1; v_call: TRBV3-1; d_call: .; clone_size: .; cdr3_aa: CASRQEGNEQFF; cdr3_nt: TGTGCCAGCAGGCAAGAGGGGAATGAGCAGTTCTTC
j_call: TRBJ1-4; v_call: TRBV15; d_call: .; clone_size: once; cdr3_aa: CATSRDRGAETEKLFF; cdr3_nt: TGTGCCACCAGCAGAGATAGAGGGGCGGAAACTGAAAAACTGTTTTTT
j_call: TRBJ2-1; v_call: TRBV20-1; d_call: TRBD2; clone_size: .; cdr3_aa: CSARGSGNYNEQFF; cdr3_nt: TGCAGTGCTAGAGGTAGCGGGAACTACAATGAGCAGTTCTTC
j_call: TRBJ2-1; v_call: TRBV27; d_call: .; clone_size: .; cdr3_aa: CASSPPLKGQFF; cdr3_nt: TGTGCCAGCAGTCCGCCCCTAAAGGGGCAGTTCTTC
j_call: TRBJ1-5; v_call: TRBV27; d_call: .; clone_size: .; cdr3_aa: CASSFRGGGQPQHF; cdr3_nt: TGTGCCAGCAGTTTTAGGGGTGGGGGTCAGCCCCAGCATTTT
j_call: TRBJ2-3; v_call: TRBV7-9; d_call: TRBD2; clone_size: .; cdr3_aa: CASSLGRGAETDTQYF; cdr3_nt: TGTGCCAGCAGCCTTGGGAGGGGCGCGGAAACAGATACGCAGTATTTT
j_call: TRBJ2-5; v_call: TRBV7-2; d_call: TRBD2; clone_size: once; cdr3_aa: CASSLAGVGGKETQYF; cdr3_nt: TGTGCCAGCAGCTTAGCGGGGGTCGGGGGGAAGGAGACCCAGTACTTC
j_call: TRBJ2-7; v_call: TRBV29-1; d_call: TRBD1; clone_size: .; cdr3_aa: CSVEGQGAYEQYF; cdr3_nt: TGCAGCGTTGAGGGACAGGGGGCGTACGAGCAGTACTTC
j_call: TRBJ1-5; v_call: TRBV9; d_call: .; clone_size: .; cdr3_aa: CASNRAGRSNQPQHF; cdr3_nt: TGTGCCTCCAACCGCGCGGGACGTAGCAATCAGCCCCAGCATTTT
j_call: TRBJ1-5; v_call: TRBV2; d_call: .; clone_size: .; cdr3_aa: CASGRTSEDPPRISNQPQHF; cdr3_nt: TGTGCCAGCGGGAGGACATCAGAGGACCCGCCAAGAATAAGCAATCAGCCCCAGCATTTT
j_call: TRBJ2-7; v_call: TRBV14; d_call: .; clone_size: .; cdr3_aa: CASSPSRDTLYEQYF; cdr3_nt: TGTGCCAGCAGCCCATCTAGGGACACCCTCTACGAGCAGTACTTC
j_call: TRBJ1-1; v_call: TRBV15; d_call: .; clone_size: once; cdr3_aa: CATSGGLSNTEAFF; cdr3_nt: TGTGCCACCAGCGGGGGACTGTCGAACACTGAAGCTTTCTTT
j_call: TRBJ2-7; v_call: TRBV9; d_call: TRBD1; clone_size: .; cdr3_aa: CASSAQGAPYEQYF; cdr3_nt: TGTGCCAGCAGCGCCCAGGGGGCCCCCTACGAGCAGTACTTC
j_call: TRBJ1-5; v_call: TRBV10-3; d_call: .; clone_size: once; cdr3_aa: CAISADSNQPQHF; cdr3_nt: TGTGCCATCAGTGCCGATAGCAATCAGCCCCAGCATTTT
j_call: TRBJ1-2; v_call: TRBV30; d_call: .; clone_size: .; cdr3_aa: CAWDEEGPYGYTF; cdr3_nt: TGTGCCTGGGACGAGGAGGGGCCCTATGGCTACACCTTC
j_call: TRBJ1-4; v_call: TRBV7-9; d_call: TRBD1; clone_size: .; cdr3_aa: CASSDRVSEKLFF; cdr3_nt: TGTGCCAGCAGCGACAGGGTTAGTGAAAAACTGTTTTTT
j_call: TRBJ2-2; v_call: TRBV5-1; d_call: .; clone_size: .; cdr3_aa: CASKYGLGTGELFF; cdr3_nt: TGCGCCAGCAAGTATGGTCTCGGCACCGGGGAGCTGTTTTTT
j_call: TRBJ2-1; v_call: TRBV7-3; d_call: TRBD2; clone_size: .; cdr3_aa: CASSLTLEASGSDDEQFF; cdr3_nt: TGTGCCAGCAGCTTAACGCTAGAGGCTAGCGGGAGTGACGATGAGCAGTTCTTC
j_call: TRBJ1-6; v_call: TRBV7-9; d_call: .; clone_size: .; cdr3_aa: CASRAGDSPLHF; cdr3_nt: TGTGCCAGCAGAGCAGGGGATTCACCCCTCCACTTT
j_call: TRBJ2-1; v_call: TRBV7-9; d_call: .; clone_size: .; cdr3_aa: CASSPPEREQFF; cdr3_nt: TGTGCCAGCAGTCCCCCGGAGCGGGAGCAGTTCTTC
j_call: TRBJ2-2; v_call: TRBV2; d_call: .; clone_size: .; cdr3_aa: CASIKGTGELFF; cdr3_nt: TGTGCCAGCATTAAGGGGACCGGGGAGCTGTTTTTT
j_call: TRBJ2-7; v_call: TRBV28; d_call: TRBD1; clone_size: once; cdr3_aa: CASRLTGDNSYEQYF; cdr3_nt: TGTGCCAGCAGATTAACAGGGGACAACTCCTACGAGCAGTACTTC
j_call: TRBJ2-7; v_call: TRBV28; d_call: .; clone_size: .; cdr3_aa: CASSSPRTHYEQYF; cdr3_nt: TGTGCCAGCAGTTCTCCCCGGACCCACTACGAGCAGTACTTC
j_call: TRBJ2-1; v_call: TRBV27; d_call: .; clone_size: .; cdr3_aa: CASSLPTGISEQFF; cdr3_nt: TGTGCCAGCAGTTTACCAACAGGGATCAGTGAGCAGTTCTTC
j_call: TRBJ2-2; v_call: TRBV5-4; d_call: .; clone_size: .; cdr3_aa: CASSPQGRELFF; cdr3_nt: TGTGCCAGCAGCCCGCAGGGTCGGGAGCTGTTTTTT
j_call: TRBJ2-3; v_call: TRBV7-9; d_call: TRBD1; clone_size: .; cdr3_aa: CASSLGPGQGSTDTQYF; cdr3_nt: TGTGCCAGCAGCTTAGGCCCCGGACAGGGAAGCACAGATACGCAGTATTTT
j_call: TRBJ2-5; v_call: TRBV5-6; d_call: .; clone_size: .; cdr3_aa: CAGSLGVLTQYF; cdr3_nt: TGTGCCGGCAGCTTGGGGGTGTTAACCCAGTACTTC
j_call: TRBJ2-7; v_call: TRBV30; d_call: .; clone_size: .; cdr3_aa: CAWILDAGSYEQYF; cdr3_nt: TGTGCCTGGATTCTGGATGCAGGCTCCTACGAGCAGTACTTC
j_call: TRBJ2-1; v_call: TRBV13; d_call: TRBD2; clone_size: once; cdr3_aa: CASSPTSDNEQFF; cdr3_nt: TGTGCCAGCAGCCCAACTAGCGACAATGAGCAGTTCTTC
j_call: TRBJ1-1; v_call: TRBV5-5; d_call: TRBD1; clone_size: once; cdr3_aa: CASRRTGHGIESTEAFF; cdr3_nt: TGTGCCAGCAGAAGGACAGGGCATGGGATTGAGAGCACTGAAGCTTTCTTT
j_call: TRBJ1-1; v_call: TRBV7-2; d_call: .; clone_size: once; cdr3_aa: CASIDPRKAAEAFF; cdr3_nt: TGTGCCAGCATCGACCCCAGGAAGGCGGCTGAAGCTTTCTTT
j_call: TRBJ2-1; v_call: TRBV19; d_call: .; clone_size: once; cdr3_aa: CASGFGRGSEQFF; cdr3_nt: TGTGCCAGTGGGTTCGGCCGGGGGAGTGAGCAGTTCTTC
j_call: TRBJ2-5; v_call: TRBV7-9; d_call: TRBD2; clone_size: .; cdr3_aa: CASSAGLAGMGGETQYF; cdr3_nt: TGTGCCAGCAGCGCTGGACTAGCGGGAATGGGTGGAGAGACCCAGTACTTC
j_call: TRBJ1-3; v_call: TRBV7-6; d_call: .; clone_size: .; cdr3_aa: CASSSEQGSAGNTIYF; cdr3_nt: TGTGCCAGCAGCTCTGAACAGGGATCGGCTGGAAACACCATATATTTT
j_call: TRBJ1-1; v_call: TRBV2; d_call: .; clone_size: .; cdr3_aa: CATLTNTEAFF; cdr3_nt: TGTGCCACTCTGACGAACACTGAAGCTTTCTTT
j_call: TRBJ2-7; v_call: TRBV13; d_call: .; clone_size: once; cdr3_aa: CASSSTGQSEGGAYEQYF; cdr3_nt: TGTGCCAGCAGCTCAACTGGTCAGAGCGAGGGAGGTGCCTACGAGCAGTACTTC
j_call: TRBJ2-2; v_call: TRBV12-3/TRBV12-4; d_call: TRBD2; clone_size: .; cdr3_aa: CASSLGAGTSGTGELFF; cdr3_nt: TGTGCCAGCAGTTTAGGGGCCGGGACTAGCGGGACCGGGGAGCTGTTTTTT